Described below is a single T cell receptor (beta chain) sequence and its context. Antigen: not known. CDR3 length: 15 residues. Unmatched junction bases numbered 4, after V lost 2 bases and J lost 0 bases. Germline loops: CDR1 SGHRS, CDR2 YFSETQ. This specimen belongs to a study of cytomegalovirus exposure and HLA in healthy donors. Study background: Among about 179 million T cells, an earlier analysis found 117 million unique TCR beta sequences.

General study findings and limits: A prior analysis recorded that most TCR beta V segments were productive about 87% or about 30% of the time. Highly shared sequence variants in one cluster were likely a sequencing artifact. Later analysis identified a missense DCLRE1C variant that was linked to TCR beta V- and J-gene trimming.

Researchers ran the PCR with 60 Vbeta and 13 Jbeta primers. Assay used: immunoSEQ multiplex PCR; TCRdb lists only in-frame clones, some missing. The table lists about 170,000 clones, 82% of them singletons. The source is a male donor in good health and CMV-seronegative. The chain has TRBV5-1 and TRBJ2-5; TRBD1 matches 7 bases. Specimen: PBMCs. The CDR3: CASSLQGMYQETQYF. CDR3 sequence (DNA): TGCGCCAGCAGCTTACAGGGGATGTACCAAGAGACCCAGTACTTC.